The next 29 T cell receptor beta chains were all read from a single sample in a study of CD8 T cells in Susac syndrome. cDNA came from about 0.5 to 1 ug RNA primed by random hexamers. Each CDR3 protein gets one entry after TCRdb re-called the immunoSEQ multiplex PCR reads with MiXCR. This table holds about 190,000 distinct CDR3 sequences, about 95% found once. Sequencing used CD8+ T cells from PBMCs. These receptors were obtained from a human donor with Susac syndrome.

The V call is TRBV10-2, the J call TRBJ1-3, with D possibly TRBD1 on 5 matching bases. V was trimmed by 2 bases and J by 3 bases, leaving 8 bases between them. Germline V gene sequence: CDR1 WSHSY, CDR2 SAAADI. The CDR3 covers 14 residues. The CDR3 reads CASSEVGGGNTIYF. CDR3 DNA sequence: TGCGCCAGCAGTGAGGTCGGGGGTGGAAACACCATATATTTT.

The chain links TRBV4-1 to TRBJ2-7; 7 bases line up with TRBD2. This CDR3 is built from 13 residues. V lost 6 bases and J lost 6; bases outside the gene matches: 8. From germline, CDR1 is MGHRA and CDR2 YSYEKL. The CDR3 loop is CASRPPGGLEQYF. CDR3 DNA sequence: TGCGCCAGCAGACCCCCGGGAGGTCTCGAGCAGTACTTC.

The chain has TRBV7-9 and TRBJ2-1; 7 bases align to TRBD1. V dropped 5 bases and J dropped 9; count of bases not matched to a gene: 13. The CDR3 spans 15 residues. CDR1 SEHNR and CDR2 FQNEAQ come from the germline V gene (reference sequence). The CDR3 here is CASSPRTGQVSEQFF. The CDR3 coding sequence is TGTGCCAGCAGCCCCCGGACAGGTCAGGTTAGTGAGCAGTTCTTC.

V gene TRBV30 combines with J gene TRBJ2-4, with D possibly called TRBD1 or TRBD2 (5 bases each). Trimming stripped 2 bases from V and 5 bases from J, with 16 bases between. From germline, CDR1 is GTSNPN and CDR2 SVGIG (reference sequence). This CDR3 is 15 amino acids long. The CDR3, as DNA: TGTGCCTGGAGTTTGGTGGGGCTAGCAGAAAACATTCAGTACTTC. Its translation is CAWSLVGLAENIQYF.

The rearrangement uses TRBV6-5 and TRBJ2-1; 13 positions match TRBD2. V trimming: 0 bases; J trimming: 9 bases; junction bases outside the gene matches: 5. CDR1 is MNHEY and CDR2 is SVGAGI in the germline V gene. This CDR3 region has 16 residues. The CDR3 reads CASSYSTSGRMGEQFF. The CDR3, as DNA: TGTGCCAGCAGTTACTCGACTAGCGGGAGGATGGGTGAGCAGTTCTTC.

V is TRBV5-6 and J is TRBJ1-2; TRBD1 matches at 7 bases. The CDR3 has 13 amino acids. Germline values: CDR1 SGHDT, CDR2 YYEEEE. J was trimmed by 0 bases and V by 9 bases; bases with no gene match: 5. The CDR3 DNA is TGTGCCACCACAGGGGCGACTAACTATGGCTACACCTTC. Its translation is CATTGATNYGYTF.

CDR3 in amino acids: CASGLGTDISYEQYF. The DNA for the CDR3 is TGTGCTAGTGGTTTGGGGACAGATATTTCCTACGAGCAGTACTTC. The chain carries TRBV12-5 and TRBJ2-7; possibly TRBD1 for D (6 bases). CDR3 size: 15 residues. The V and J ends lost 1 base and 1 base respectively, with 11 bases between them. Germline assignment: CDR1 LGHNT and CDR2 FRNRAP.

This clonotype was seen once. CDR3: CASSLGTGVSYEQYF. CDR3 DNA: TGTGCCAGCAGTTTAGGGACAGGGGTCTCCTACGAGCAGTACTTC. The rearrangement links TRBV28 to TRBJ2-7, with 10 bases fitting TRBD1. This CDR3 spans 15 amino acids. Germline assignment: CDR1 MDHEN and CDR2 SYDVKM. J gave up 0 bases and V 2 bases, and 1 base lay outside the gene matches.

This chain connects TRBV5-1 to TRBJ2-7; D is perhaps TRBD1 (6 bases). CDR3 length: 14 residues. V was pared by 5 bases and J by 3 bases, with 15 bases between. CDR1 is SGHRS and CDR2 is YFSETQ in the germline V gene. CDR3 protein: CASSPPGQDYEQYF. The CDR3 region has the DNA TGCGCCAGCAGTCCCCCGGGACAAGACTACGAGCAGTACTTC.

V and J are TRBV30 and TRBJ1-1; the D gene is possibly TRBD1 (6 bases). The CDR3 is 13 amino acids. Germline V gene sequence: CDR1 GTSNPN, CDR2 SVGIG (reference sequence). V was clipped by 1 base and J by 3 bases, with 9 bases between them. CDR3 amino acids: CAWSGGPYTEAFF. In DNA, the CDR3 is TGTGCCTGGAGTGGGGGGCCGTACACTGAAGCTTTCTTT.

This rearrangement joins TRBV6-1 to TRBJ2-1, with 7 positions matching TRBD2. The V and J ends lost 6 bases and 3 bases, in that order; junction bases with no gene match: 14. Looked up from germline, CDR1 is MNHNS and CDR2 is SASEGT. The CDR3 contains 17 residues. The CDR3 region is CASSQESGGLGYNEQFF. For the CDR3, the DNA is TGTGCCAGCAGCCAAGAGTCGGGGGGACTCGGCTACAATGAGCAGTTCTTC.

This clonotype came up once. J is TRBJ1-2 and V is TRBV19, with D possibly TRBD1 on 5 matching bases. This CDR3 comprises 13 residues. Between the trimmed V and J ends, which lost 8 bases and 7 bases, there was a span of 17 bases. Germline V CDR1 and CDR2: LNHDA, SQIVND (reference sequence). In DNA form, the CDR3 reads TGTGCCAGTGGGCAGGGAAACCGCGGTGGCTACACCTTC. Its protein product is CASGQGNRGGYTF.

The chain employs TRBV28 and TRBJ2-4; TRBD1 matches 9 bases. The ends lost 6 bases at V and 6 bases at J; junction bases unmatched: 6. The CDR3 runs to 14 residues. Germline V gives CDR1 MDHEN, CDR2 SYDVKM. The CDR3 bases are TGTGCCAGCAGGACCGGACAGGGGACAAACATTCAGTACTTC. Amino acids: CASRTGQGTNIQYF.

A single count supports this clonotype. The rearrangement joins TRBV9 to TRBJ2-3; TRBD2 matches at 9 bases. V lost 4 bases, J lost 4 bases, and 16 bases stayed unmatched. Germline V CDR1 and CDR2: SGDLS, YYNGEE. CDR3 length equals 18 residues. Here the CDR3 reads CASSQSGLARGHADTQYF. The CDR3 DNA is TGTGCCAGCAGCCAATCCGGACTAGCGAGGGGGCACGCAGATACGCAGTATTTT.

A note on this clonotype: The junction differs from germline at one of its ends, possibly a read error. V gene TRBV2 combines with J gene TRBJ1-5; TRBD1 is a possible D gene (5 bases). The CDR3 is 15 amino acids. Germline CDR1 SNHLY, CDR2 FYNNEI. The CDR3 region is CASREDSYSNQPQHF. The CDR3, as DNA: TGTGCCAGCAGGGAAGACAGTTATAGCAATCAGCCCCAGCATTTT.

This chain joins TRBV20-1 and TRBJ2-5, with TRBD1 identical over 7 bases. The CDR3 consists of 13 residues. V trimming: 3 bases; J trimming: 2 bases; junction bases outside the gene matches: 3. CDR1 and CDR2 from the germline V gene are DFQATT and SNEGSKA (reference sequence). The CDR3 bases are TGCAGTGCTAGGGAGACAGGGCAAGAGACCCAGTACTTC. Translation gives CSARETGQETQYF.

The CDR3 sequence is CASNRQGASGDTQYF. Here the CDR3 DNA reads TGCGCCAGCAACCGACAGGGGGCATCGGGGGATACGCAGTATTTT. This chain connects TRBV5-1 to TRBJ2-3, with 10 bases lining up with TRBD1. The V and J ends lost 6 bases and 6 bases, in that order; junction bases with no gene match: 10. The CDR3 loop spans 15 amino acids. Germline assignment: CDR1 SGHRS and CDR2 YFSETQ.

This clonotype was observed once. V gene TRBV20-1 combines with J gene TRBJ2-7; D is unresolved. This CDR3 is built from 10 residues. CDR1 is DFQATT and CDR2 is SNEGSKA in the germline V gene (reference sequence). V was cut by 6 bases and J by 1 base, with 4 bases left in between. The CDR3 region is CSAQSYEQYF. DNA of the CDR3: TGCAGTGCACAATCCTACGAGCAGTACTTC.

The chain recombines TRBV12-3 or TRBV12-4 with TRBJ2-1, with 10 positions matching TRBD2. CDR3 length equals 17 residues. After removal of 4 bases from V and 7 bases from J, the junction contained 13 bases not matched to a gene. CDR3 sequence: CASSYTGTSALRNEQFF. CDR3 in DNA: TGTGCCAGCAGTTATACCGGGACTAGCGCCTTAAGAAATGAGCAGTTCTTC.

V usage is TRBV7-9 and J usage is TRBJ2-5; no reliable D call. The CDR3 runs 13 residues. V lost 4 bases to trimming and J lost 4 bases, with 10 bases between them. Germline V CDR1 and CDR2: SEHNR, FQNEAQ (reference sequence). The CDR3: CASSSAGPETQYF. The CDR3 DNA is TGTGCCAGCAGCTCAGCAGGCCCAGAGACCCAGTACTTC.

The CDR3 reads CASTPGEGDRRYEQYF. CDR3 nucleotides: TGTGCCAGCACACCCGGGGAGGGAGACCGTCGCTACGAGCAGTACTTC. This chain joins TRBV28 and TRBJ2-7; 7 bases line up with TRBD2. CDR1 and CDR2 (germline): MDHEN, SYDVKM. The CDR3 covers 16 residues. Unmatched junction bases numbered 15, after V lost 7 bases and J lost 3 bases.

The chain links TRBV5-1 to TRBJ2-7; D gene ambiguous. This CDR3 has 12 amino acids. V lost 4 bases to trimming and J lost 0 bases, with 5 bases between them. The germline V gene has CDR1 SGHRS and CDR2 YFSETQ. For the CDR3, the DNA is TGCGCCAGCAGCCAGATCTCCTACGAGCAGTACTTC. Its protein product is CASSQISYEQYF.

This clonotype has a single count. The chain joins TRBV27 to TRBJ2-1; D may be TRBD2 (6 bases). This CDR3 contains 16 residues. Trimming removed 6 bases from V and 9 bases from J, with 24 bases in between. Germline V CDR1 and CDR2: MNHEY, SMNVEV (reference sequence). CDR3: CASSPNSWVGLGEQFF. CDR3 bases: TGTGCCAGCAGCCCAAACTCCTGGGTGGGACTCGGTGAGCAGTTCTTC.

The CDR3 spells CASSLERGPGETQYF. CDR3 sequence (DNA): TGTGCCAGCAGCTTAGAGCGGGGGCCGGGAGAGACCCAGTACTTC. The V gene is TRBV7-8, the J gene TRBJ2-5; TRBD2 matches at 8 bases. The CDR3 extends over 15 amino acids. V shed 1 base, J shed 4 bases, and the junction held 5 bases outside the gene matches. From germline, CDR1 is SGHVS and CDR2 FQNEAQ.

The rearrangement uses TRBV7-9 and TRBJ1-1; D is perhaps TRBD1 (5 bases). CDR1 is SEHNR, CDR2 FQNEAQ, per germline (reference sequence). Trimming took 5 bases from V and 11 from J, leaving 27 bases between them. CDR3 length equals 16 residues. Here the CDR3 reads CASSPKTGTSGQWAFF. The CDR3 DNA reads as TGTGCCAGCAGCCCAAAAACGGGGACGTCTGGCCAGTGGGCTTTCTTT.

V usage is TRBV15 and J usage is TRBJ2-3, with D uncertain. Deletions cut 3 bases from V and 0 bases from J, with 7 bases between. The CDR3 runs to 14 residues. Germline V gives CDR1 LNHNV, CDR2 YYDKDF (reference sequence). The CDR3 DNA follows: TGTGCCACCAGCAGCGACACGAGCACAGATACGCAGTATTTT. Encoded protein: CATSSDTSTDTQYF.

The gene calls are TRBV6-5 and TRBJ2-1; D perhaps matches TRBD1 (6 bases). V was clipped by 6 bases and J by 8 bases, with 11 bases between them. From germline, CDR1 is MNHEY and CDR2 SVGAGI. The CDR3 loop spans 12 amino acids. This CDR3 reads CASSPHRDEQFF. The CDR3, as DNA: TGTGCCAGCAGCCCACACAGGGATGAGCAGTTCTTC.

The chain links TRBV27 to TRBJ2-5; D is possibly TRBD1 or TRBD2 (5 bases each). Germline values: CDR1 MNHEY, CDR2 SMNVEV (reference sequence). CDR3 length: 14 residues. The germline V and J ends were trimmed by 5 bases and 5 bases, with 15 bases remaining between them. CDR3 nucleotide sequence: TGTGCCAGCAGTATCAATGGGGGAAGGGAGACCCAGTACTTC. Translated: CASSINGGRETQYF.

The chain employs TRBV11-2 and TRBJ2-5; a possible D gene is TRBD2 (5 bases). CDR1 and CDR2 from the germline V gene are SGHAT and FQNNGV. CDR3 length: 14 residues. Trimming stripped 7 bases from V and 4 bases from J, with 16 bases between. Here the CDR3 DNA reads TGTGCCAGCACCTTTGGGTCGGGGTCAGAGACCCAGTACTTC. It translates to CASTFGSGSETQYF.